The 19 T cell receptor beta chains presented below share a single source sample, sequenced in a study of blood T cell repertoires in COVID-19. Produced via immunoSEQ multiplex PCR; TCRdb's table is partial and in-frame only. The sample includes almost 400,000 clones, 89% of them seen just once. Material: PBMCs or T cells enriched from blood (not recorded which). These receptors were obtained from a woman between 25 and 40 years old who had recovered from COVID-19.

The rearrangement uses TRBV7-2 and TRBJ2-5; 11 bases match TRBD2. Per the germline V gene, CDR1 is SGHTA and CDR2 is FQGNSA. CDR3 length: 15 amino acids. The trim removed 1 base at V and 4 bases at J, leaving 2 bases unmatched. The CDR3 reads CASSLVLAGGETQYF. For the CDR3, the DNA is TGTGCCAGCAGCTTAGTTCTAGCGGGGGGAGAGACCCAGTACTTC. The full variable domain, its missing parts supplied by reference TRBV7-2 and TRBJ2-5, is GAGVSQSPSNKVTEKGKDVELRCDPISGHTALYWYRQSLGQGLEFLIYFQGNSAPDKSGLPSDRFSAERTGGSVSTLTIQRTQQEDSAVYLCASSLVLAGGETQYFGPGTRLLVL.

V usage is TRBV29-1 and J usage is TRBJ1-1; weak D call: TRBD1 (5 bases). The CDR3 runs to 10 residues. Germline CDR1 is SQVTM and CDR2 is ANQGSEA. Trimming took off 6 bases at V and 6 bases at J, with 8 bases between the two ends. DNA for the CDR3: TGCAGCGTCGGGGGATCTGAAGCTTTCTTT. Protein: CSVGGSEAFF. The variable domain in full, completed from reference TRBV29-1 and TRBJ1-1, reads SAVISQKPSRDICQRGTSLTIQCQVDSQVTMMFWYRQQPGQSLTLIATANQGSEATYESGFVIDKFPISRPNLTFSTLTVSNMSPEDSSIYLCSVGGSEAFFGQGTRLTVV.

The CDR3 bases are TGTGCCAGCAGCTTGGGGGGACAGGACTTTGAAAAACTGTTTTTT. Protein: CASSLGGQDFEKLFF. This chain uses TRBV7-9 with TRBJ1-4, with 8 bases fitting TRBD1. Germline trimming cut 3 bases from V and 7 bases from J; bases unmatched to any gene: 7. Germline values: CDR1 SEHNR, CDR2 FQNEAQ (reference sequence). This CDR3 is built from 15 residues. Supplemented by reference TRBV7-9 and TRBJ1-4, the full variable domain reads DTGVSQNPRHKITKRGQNVTFRCDPISEHNRLYWYRQTLGQGPEFLTYFQNEAQLEKSRLLSDRFSAERPKGSFSTLEIQRTEQGDSAMYLCASSLGGQDFEKLFFGSGTQLSVL.

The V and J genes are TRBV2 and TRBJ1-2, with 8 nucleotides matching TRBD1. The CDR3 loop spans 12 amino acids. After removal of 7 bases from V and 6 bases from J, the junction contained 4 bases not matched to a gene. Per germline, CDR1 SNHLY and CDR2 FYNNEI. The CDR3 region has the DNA TGTGCCAGCATGGACAGGGTGGATGGCTACACCTTC. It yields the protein CASMDRVDGYTF.

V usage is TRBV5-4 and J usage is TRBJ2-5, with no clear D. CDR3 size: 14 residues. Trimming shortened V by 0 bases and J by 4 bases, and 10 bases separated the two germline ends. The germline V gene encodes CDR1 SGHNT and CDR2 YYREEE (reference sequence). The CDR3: CASSLAGAPETQYF. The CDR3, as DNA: TGTGCCAGCAGCTTGGCCGGTGCTCCAGAGACCCAGTACTTC. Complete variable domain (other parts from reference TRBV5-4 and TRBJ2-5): ETGVTQSPTHLIKTRGQQVTLRCSSQSGHNTVSWYQQALGQGPQFIFQYYREEENGRGNFPPRFSGLQFPNYSSELNVNALELDDSALYLCASSLAGAPETQYFGPGTRLLVL.

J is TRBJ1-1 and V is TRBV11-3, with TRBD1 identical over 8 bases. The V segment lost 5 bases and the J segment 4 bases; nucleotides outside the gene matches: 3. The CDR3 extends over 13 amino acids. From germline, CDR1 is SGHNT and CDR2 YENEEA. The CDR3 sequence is CASSPDRGTEAFF. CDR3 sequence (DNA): TGTGCCAGCAGCCCCGACAGGGGCACTGAAGCTTTCTTT.

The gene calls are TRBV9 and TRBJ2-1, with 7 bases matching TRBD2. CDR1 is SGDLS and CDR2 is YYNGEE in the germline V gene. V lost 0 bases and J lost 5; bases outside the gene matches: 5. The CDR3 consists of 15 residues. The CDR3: CASSVVGRENNEQFF. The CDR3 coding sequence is TGTGCCAGCAGCGTAGTTGGGAGGGAAAACAATGAGCAGTTCTTC.

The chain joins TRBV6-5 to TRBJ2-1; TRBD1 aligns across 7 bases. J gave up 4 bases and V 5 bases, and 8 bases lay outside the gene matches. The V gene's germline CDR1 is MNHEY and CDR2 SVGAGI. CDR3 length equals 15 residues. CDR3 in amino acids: CASSTGESPYNEQFF. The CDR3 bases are TGTGCCAGCAGTACAGGGGAAAGCCCTTACAATGAGCAGTTCTTC.

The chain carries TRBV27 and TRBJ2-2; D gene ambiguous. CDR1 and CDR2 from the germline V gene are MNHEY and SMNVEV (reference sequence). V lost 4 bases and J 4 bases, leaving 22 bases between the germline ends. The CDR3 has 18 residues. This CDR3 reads CASSSRVMGRPPTGELFF. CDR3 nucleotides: TGTGCCAGCAGTTCCCGCGTGATGGGCAGGCCCCCCACCGGGGAGCTGTTTTTT.

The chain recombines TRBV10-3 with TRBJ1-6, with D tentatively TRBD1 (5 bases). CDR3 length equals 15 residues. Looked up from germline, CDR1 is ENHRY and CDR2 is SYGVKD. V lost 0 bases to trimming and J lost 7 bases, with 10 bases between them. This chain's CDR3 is CAISESRGPNSPLHF. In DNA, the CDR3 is TGTGCCATCAGTGAGTCGCGGGGACCAAATTCACCCCTCCACTTT.

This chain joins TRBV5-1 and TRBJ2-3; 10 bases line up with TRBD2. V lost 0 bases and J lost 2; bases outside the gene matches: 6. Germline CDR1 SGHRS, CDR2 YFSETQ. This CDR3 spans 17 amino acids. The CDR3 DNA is TGCGCCAGCAGCTTGGAGAGCGGGGGGGTACTCACAGATACGCAGTATTTT. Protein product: CASSLESGGVLTDTQYF.

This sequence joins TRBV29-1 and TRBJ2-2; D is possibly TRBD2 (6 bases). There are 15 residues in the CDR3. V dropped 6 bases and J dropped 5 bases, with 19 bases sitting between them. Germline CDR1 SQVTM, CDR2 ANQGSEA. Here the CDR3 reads CSVSWGESVTGELFF. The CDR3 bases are TGCAGCGTGAGCTGGGGGGAGAGTGTTACCGGGGAGCTGTTTTTT.

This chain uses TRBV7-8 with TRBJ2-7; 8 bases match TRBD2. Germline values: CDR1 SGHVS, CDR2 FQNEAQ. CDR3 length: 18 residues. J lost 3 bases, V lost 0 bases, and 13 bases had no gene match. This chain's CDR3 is CASSLASEGGTSFYEQYF. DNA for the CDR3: TGTGCCAGCAGCTTAGCGTCGGAAGGGGGGACTAGTTTCTACGAGCAGTACTTC. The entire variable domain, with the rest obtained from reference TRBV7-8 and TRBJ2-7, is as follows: GAGVSQSPRYKVAKRGQDVALRCDPISGHVSLFWYQQALGQGPEFLTYFQNEAQLDKSGLPSDRFFAERPEGSVSTLKIQRTQQEDSAVYLCASSLASEGGTSFYEQYFGPGTRLTVT.

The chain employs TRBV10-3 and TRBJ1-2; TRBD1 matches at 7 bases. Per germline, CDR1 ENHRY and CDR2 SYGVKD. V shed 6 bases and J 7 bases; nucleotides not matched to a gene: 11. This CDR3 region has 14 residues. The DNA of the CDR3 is TGTGCCATCAGCGATCCAAACAGGGGTGGTGGCTACACCTTC. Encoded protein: CAISDPNRGGGYTF.

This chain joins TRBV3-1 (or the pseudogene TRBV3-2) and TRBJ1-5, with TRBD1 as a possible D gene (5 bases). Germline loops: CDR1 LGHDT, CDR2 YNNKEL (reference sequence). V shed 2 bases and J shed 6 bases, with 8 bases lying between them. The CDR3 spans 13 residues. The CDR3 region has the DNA TGTGCCAGCAGCCAATACGGGGGTCAGCCCCAGCATTTT. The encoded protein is CASSQYGGQPQHF.

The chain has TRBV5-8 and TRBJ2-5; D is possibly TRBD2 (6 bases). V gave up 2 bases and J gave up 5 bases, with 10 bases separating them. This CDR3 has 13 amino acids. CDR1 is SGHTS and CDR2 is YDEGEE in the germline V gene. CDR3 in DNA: TGTGCCAGCAGCTTTTCCCGGGGGGAGACCCAGTACTTC. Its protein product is CASSFSRGETQYF.

This CDR3 is CASRRPGQGADTQYF. The CDR3 DNA sequence: TGTGCCAGCCGCCGACCGGGACAGGGGGCAGATACGCAGTATTTT. J is TRBJ2-3 and V is TRBV27, with 11 bases lining up with TRBD1. The germline V gene encodes CDR1 MNHEY and CDR2 SMNVEV (reference sequence). The CDR3 is 15 amino acids. The trim removed 8 bases at V and 4 bases at J, leaving 8 bases unmatched.

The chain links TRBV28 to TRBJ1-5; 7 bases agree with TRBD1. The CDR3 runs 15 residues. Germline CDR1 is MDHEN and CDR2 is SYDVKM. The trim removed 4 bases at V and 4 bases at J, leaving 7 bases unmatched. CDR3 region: CASSWDSRGNQPQHF. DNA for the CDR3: TGTGCCAGCAGTTGGGACAGCCGGGGAAATCAGCCCCAGCATTTT.

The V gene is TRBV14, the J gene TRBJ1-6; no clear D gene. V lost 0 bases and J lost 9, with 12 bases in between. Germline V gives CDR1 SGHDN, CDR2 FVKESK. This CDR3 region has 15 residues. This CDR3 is CASSQEAGMGSPLHF. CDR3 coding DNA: TGTGCCAGCAGCCAAGAGGCGGGAATGGGTTCACCCCTCCACTTT.